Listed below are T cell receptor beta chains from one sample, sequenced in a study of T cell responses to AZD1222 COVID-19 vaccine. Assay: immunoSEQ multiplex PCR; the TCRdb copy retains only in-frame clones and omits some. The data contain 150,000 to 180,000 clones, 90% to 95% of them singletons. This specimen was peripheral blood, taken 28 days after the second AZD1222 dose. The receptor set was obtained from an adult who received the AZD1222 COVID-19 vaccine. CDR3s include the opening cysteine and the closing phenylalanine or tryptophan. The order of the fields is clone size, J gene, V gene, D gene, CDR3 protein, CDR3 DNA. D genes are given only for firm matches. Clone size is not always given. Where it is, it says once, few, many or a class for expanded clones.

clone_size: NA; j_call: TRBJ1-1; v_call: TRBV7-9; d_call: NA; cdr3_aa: CATRQDYMNTEAFF; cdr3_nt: TGTGCCACCCGACAGGACTACATGAACACTGAAGCTTTCTTT
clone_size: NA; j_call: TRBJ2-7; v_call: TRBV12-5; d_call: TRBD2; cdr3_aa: CASGPREGAYEQYF; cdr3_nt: TGTGCTAGTGGCCCGCGGGAGGGGGCCTACGAGCAGTACTTC
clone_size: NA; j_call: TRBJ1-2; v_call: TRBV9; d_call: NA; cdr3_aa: CASSEQPGLNLYGYTF; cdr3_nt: TGTGCCAGCAGCGAACAACCGGGATTAAACCTCTATGGCTACACCTTC
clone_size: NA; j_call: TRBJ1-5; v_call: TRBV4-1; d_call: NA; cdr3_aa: CASSQDTGKRQPQHF; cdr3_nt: TGCGCCAGCAGCCAAGACACAGGGAAACGGCAGCCCCAGCATTTT
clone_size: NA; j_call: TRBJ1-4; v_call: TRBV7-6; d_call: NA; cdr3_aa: CASSQTGPGEKLFF; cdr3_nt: TGTGCCAGCAGCCAGACAGGCCCGGGTGAAAAACTGTTTTTT
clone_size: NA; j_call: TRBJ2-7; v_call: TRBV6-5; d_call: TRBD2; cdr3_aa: CASSYRSGRIYEQYF; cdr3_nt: TGTGCCAGCAGTTACAGGAGCGGGAGAATCTACGAGCAGTACTTC
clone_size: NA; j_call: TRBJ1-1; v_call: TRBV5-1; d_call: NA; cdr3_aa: CASSGTQNTEAFF; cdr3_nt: TGCGCCAGCAGTGGGACACAGAACACTGAAGCTTTCTTT
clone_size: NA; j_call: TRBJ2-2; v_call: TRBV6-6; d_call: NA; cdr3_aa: CASRTQGLLAGELFF; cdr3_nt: TGTGCCAGCAGAACTCAGGGATTGTTAGCCGGGGAGCTGTTTTTT
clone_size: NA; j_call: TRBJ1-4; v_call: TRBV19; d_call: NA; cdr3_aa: CASSIFGFDEKLFF; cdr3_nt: TGTGCCAGTAGTATTTTCGGTTTTGATGAAAAACTGTTTTTT
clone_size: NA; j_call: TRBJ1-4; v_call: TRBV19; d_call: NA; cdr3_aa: CASSIDYGRANEKLFF; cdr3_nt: TGTGCCAGTAGTATAGATTACGGGCGAGCTAATGAAAAACTGTTTTTT
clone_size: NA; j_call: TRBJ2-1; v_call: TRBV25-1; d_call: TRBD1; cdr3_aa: CASSEGSGGHNEQFF; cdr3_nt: TGTGCCAGCAGTGAAGGTTCAGGGGGCCACAATGAGCAGTTCTTC
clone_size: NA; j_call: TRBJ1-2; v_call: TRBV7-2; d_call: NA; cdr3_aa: CASSFRQNYGYTF; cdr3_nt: TGTGCCAGCAGCTTTAGACAGAACTATGGCTACACCTTC
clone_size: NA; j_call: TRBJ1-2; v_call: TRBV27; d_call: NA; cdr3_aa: CASSYRERGGGYTF; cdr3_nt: TGTGCCAGCAGTTATCGCGAGAGGGGGGGTGGCTACACCTTC
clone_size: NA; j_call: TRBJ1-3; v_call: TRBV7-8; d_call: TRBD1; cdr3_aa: CASSPDRDSGNTIYF; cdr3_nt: TGTGCCAGCAGCCCAGACAGGGACTCTGGAAACACCATATATTTT
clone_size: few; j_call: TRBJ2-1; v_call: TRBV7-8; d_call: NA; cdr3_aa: CASSPDWIEQFF; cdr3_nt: TGTGCCAGCAGCCCAGACTGGATCGAGCAGTTCTTC
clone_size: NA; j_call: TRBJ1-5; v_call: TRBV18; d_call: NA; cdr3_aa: CASSPSRGQPQHF; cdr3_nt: TGTGCCAGCTCACCGTCCCGGGGCCAGCCCCAGCATTTT
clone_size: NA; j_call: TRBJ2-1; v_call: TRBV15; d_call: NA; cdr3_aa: CATSRDRNEQFF; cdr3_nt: TGTGCCACCAGCAGAGATCGGAATGAGCAGTTCTTC
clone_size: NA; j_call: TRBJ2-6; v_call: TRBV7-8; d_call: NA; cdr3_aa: CASSPGGGGSGANVLTF; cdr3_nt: TGTGCCAGCAGCCCTGGGGGCGGAGGATCTGGGGCCAACGTCCTGACTTTC
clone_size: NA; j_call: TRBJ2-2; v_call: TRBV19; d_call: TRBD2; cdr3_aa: CASSKGLAGIRMIGGELFF; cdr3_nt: TGTGCCAGTAGCAAGGGACTAGCGGGAATAAGGATGATCGGCGGGGAGCTGTTTTTT
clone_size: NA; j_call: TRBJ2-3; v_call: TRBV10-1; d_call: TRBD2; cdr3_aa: CASSESRGGLAGDTQYF; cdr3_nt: TGCGCCAGCAGTGAGTCGAGGGGAGGGTTAGCCGGAGATACGCAGTATTTT
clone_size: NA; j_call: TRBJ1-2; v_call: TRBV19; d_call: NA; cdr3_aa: CASSPPSGGYTF; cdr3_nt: TGTGCCAGTAGTCCTCCCTCGGGGGGCTACACCTTC